The 22 T cell receptor beta chains listed next were all sequenced from one sample in a study of blood T cell repertoires in COVID-19. Clones were read by immunoSEQ multiplex PCR, and TCRdb kept only the in-frame ones, dropping some. This sample has about 240,000 clones; roughly 87% occur once, and the top ten carry 6% to 9%. The sequencing input was peripheral blood. The origin of the receptors is a man aged 60 to 75 who had recovered from COVID-19.

This clone was counted a single time. The V gene is TRBV5-1, the J gene TRBJ1-4, with TRBD1 as a possible D gene (5 bases). Looked up from germline, CDR1 is SGHRS and CDR2 is YFSETQ. CDR3 length equals 14 residues. V was trimmed by 5 bases and J by 5 bases, leaving 13 bases between them. For the CDR3, the DNA is TGCGCCAGCAGTTTCGACAGACTCAATGAAAAACTGTTTTTT. As protein: CASSFDRLNEKLFF.

The chain carries TRBV19 and TRBJ2-7, with D possibly being TRBD2 (6 bases). The CDR3 has 13 residues. V was pared by 4 bases and J by 2 bases, with 9 bases between. Germline CDR1 reads LNHDA; CDR2 reads SQIVND (reference sequence). In DNA, the CDR3 is TGTGCCAGTAGTAAGTCGGGGGCCTACGAGCAGTACTTC. Protein: CASSKSGAYEQYF.

The rearrangement joins TRBV5-1 to TRBJ1-1, with D unresolved. This CDR3 spans 14 amino acids. V dropped 0 bases and J dropped 4 bases, with 10 bases sitting between them. Germline-derived CDR1 and CDR2 are SGHRS and YFSETQ. CDR3 coding DNA: TGCGCCAGCAGCTTGGGCTCGAGAGCCACTGAAGCTTTCTTT. Encoded protein: CASSLGSRATEAFF.

The chain couples TRBV5-8 to TRBJ2-6; TRBD2 matches 7 bases. Germline V lookup: CDR1 SGHTS, CDR2 YDEGEE. V lost 7 bases to trimming and J lost 2 bases; unmatched junction nucleotides: 6. The CDR3 is made up of 15 amino acids. CDR3 residues: CASYYRGAGANVLTF. The CDR3 coding sequence is TGTGCCAGCTATTATCGGGGGGCTGGGGCCAACGTCCTGACTTTC.

The rearrangement joins TRBV5-1 to TRBJ1-4, with TRBD1 as a possible D gene (5 bases). Looked up from germline, CDR1 is SGHRS and CDR2 is YFSETQ. The CDR3 is 14 residues long. V lost 1 base and J lost 7, with 11 bases in between. CDR3 DNA: TGCGCCAGCAGCTTGTTCAGCGGGGGTGAAAAACTGTTTTTT. Its translation: CASSLFSGGEKLFF.

The genes are TRBV19 and TRBJ1-6; 8 bases align to TRBD1. The germline gives CDR1 LNHDA, CDR2 SQIVND (reference sequence). Trimming took 6 bases from V and 2 from J; bases not matched to a gene: 3. CDR3 size: 15 residues. The DNA of the CDR3 is TGTGCCAGTAGCCCGGGACAGGCCTATAATTCACCCCTCCACTTT. This translates into CASSPGQAYNSPLHF.

The chain has TRBV27 and TRBJ2-7; a weak D match, TRBD2 (6 bases). V was cut by 7 bases and J by 0 bases, with 13 bases left in between. Germline loops: CDR1 MNHEY, CDR2 SMNVEV (reference sequence). This CDR3 is 14 amino acids long. CDR3 sequence reads: CASKDLGGSYEQYF. DNA of the CDR3: TGTGCCAGCAAGGATCTGGGGGGCTCCTACGAGCAGTACTTC.

The chain is built from TRBV7-2 and TRBJ2-3; a weak D match, TRBD2 (5 bases). V was pared by 5 bases and J by 2 bases, with 14 bases between. This CDR3 region has 15 residues. Germline assignment: CDR1 SGHTA and CDR2 FQGNSA. The CDR3 region has the DNA TGTGCCAGCAGCCGTAGAGGACTTCACACAGATACGCAGTATTTT. It is translated as CASSRRGLHTDTQYF.

The V call is TRBV28, the J call TRBJ1-2; 7 nucleotides line up with TRBD1. The length of the CDR3 is 14 residues. The V gene's germline CDR1 is MDHEN and CDR2 SYDVKM. Trimming at V came to 6 bases and at J to 4 bases, leaving 8 bases not matched to a gene. This CDR3 reads CASRPQGITYGYTF. The CDR3 DNA reads TGTGCCAGCAGGCCACAGGGGATCACCTATGGCTACACCTTC.

V and J are TRBV4-2 and TRBJ1-5, with TRBD1 identical over 7 bases. CDR3 length: 17 amino acids. Per the germline V gene, CDR1 is LGHNA and CDR2 is YNFKEQ. V trimming: 2 bases; J trimming: 1 base; junction bases outside the gene matches: 8. CDR3 protein: CASSQIGQAKSNQPQHF. As DNA, the CDR3 is TGTGCCAGCAGCCAAATAGGACAGGCCAAGAGCAATCAGCCCCAGCATTTT.

The rearrangement links TRBV10-3 to TRBJ1-5; 9 bases are a match to TRBD1. CDR1 and CDR2 from the germline V gene are ENHRY and SYGVKD. CDR3 length: 17 residues. Unmatched junction bases numbered 9, after V lost 4 bases and J lost 2 bases. CDR3 sequence (DNA): TGTGCCATCAGTGCGATACAGGGGGCGGGGGGCAATCAGCCCCAGCATTTT. Residues: CAISAIQGAGGNQPQHF.

V and J are TRBV7-9 and TRBJ2-1; D gene unclear. Trimming cost V 6 bases and J 5 bases, with 11 bases left between them. The CDR3 is 13 residues long. The germline gives CDR1 SEHNR, CDR2 FQNEAQ (reference sequence). CDR3 DNA sequence: TGTGCCAGCAGTCCACTTTTCAACAATGAGCAGTTCTTC. Residues: CASSPLFNNEQFF.

The chain uses TRBV2 and TRBJ2-3; 10 positions agree with TRBD2. CDR1 and CDR2 from the germline V gene are SNHLY and FYNNEI. CDR3 length: 15 residues. After removal of 7 bases from V and 2 bases from J, the junction contained 6 bases not matched to a gene. The CDR3 here is CASTITSGDTDTQYF. The CDR3 nucleotides read TGTGCCAGCACCATTACTAGCGGGGACACAGATACGCAGTATTTT.

This chain links TRBV30 with TRBJ2-7; 8 bases are a match to TRBD2. The CDR3 runs to 13 residues. J lost 7 bases, V lost 0 bases, and 5 bases had no gene match. In germline, CDR1 is GTSNPN, CDR2 SVGIG (reference sequence). CDR3 bases: TGTGCCTGGAGTGTCACGGGAGGGAGGGAGCAGTACGTC. This encodes CAWSVTGGREQYV.

This clone was seen a handful of times. The gene calls are TRBV30 and TRBJ1-5; tentatively, D is TRBD1 (5 bases). CDR3 length: 13 amino acids. V gave up 2 bases and J gave up 5 bases, with 10 bases separating them. Germline assignment: CDR1 GTSNPN and CDR2 SVGIG (reference sequence). In DNA form, the CDR3 reads TGTGCCTGGAGTAAGGGGCTCGATCAGCCCCAGCATTTT. Its translation: CAWSKGLDQPQHF.

The chain carries TRBV2 and TRBJ1-1; D ambiguous. The CDR3 contains 12 residues. Germline CDR1 reads SNHLY; CDR2 reads FYNNEI. Trimming pared 7 bases from V and 3 bases from J, leaving 9 bases between. The CDR3 protein is CASTLRDTEAFF. In DNA, the CDR3 is TGTGCCAGCACGCTGAGGGACACTGAAGCTTTCTTT.

This sequence joins TRBV6-5 and TRBJ1-2; TRBD1 matches at 8 bases. V lost 7 bases, J lost 2 bases, and 9 bases stayed unmatched. CDR1 is MNHEY, CDR2 SVGAGI, per germline. The CDR3 is 15 amino acids. CDR3 nucleotides: TGTGCCAGCATCTTAAACAGGGGGAGGAACTATGGCTACACCTTC. As protein: CASILNRGRNYGYTF.

The chain has TRBV11-2 and TRBJ2-7; D gene unclear. V was trimmed by 0 bases and J by 0 bases, leaving 9 bases between them. Germline values: CDR1 SGHAT, CDR2 FQNNGV. The CDR3 loop spans 15 amino acids. For the CDR3, the DNA is TGTGCCAGCAGCTTAGACGGGTTTGGCTCCTACGAGCAGTACGTC. This sequence encodes CASSLDGFGSYEQYV.

This clone came up once. The sample has other DNA sequences that encode this CDR3 too. V is TRBV6-5 and J is TRBJ1-3; TRBD1 is a possible D gene (6 bases). CDR1 is MNHEY, CDR2 SVGAGI, per germline. This CDR3 has 15 amino acids. V dropped 6 bases and J dropped 0 bases, with 12 bases sitting between them. This CDR3 is CASRPGHNSGNTIYF. The CDR3 coding sequence is TGTGCCAGCAGGCCGGGACACAACTCTGGAAACACCATATATTTT.

This chain uses TRBV2 with TRBJ1-5, with 9 bases fitting TRBD1. This CDR3 comprises 16 residues. V lost 6 bases to trimming and J lost 1 base; unmatched junction nucleotides: 7. The germline CDR1 and CDR2 sequences are SNHLY and FYNNEI. The CDR3 bases are TGTGCCAGCAGAGCACCCGGGACAGGGAGCAATCAGCCCCAGCATTTT. It is translated as CASRAPGTGSNQPQHF.

A few counts support this clone. The chain carries TRBV5-1 and TRBJ1-2; D is unclear. Between the trimmed V and J ends, which lost 1 base and 2 bases, there was a span of 12 bases. Germline V gene data show CDR1 as SGHRS and CDR2 as YFSETQ. CDR3 length: 15 amino acids. The CDR3 is CASSLIYTNNYGYTF. CDR3 nucleotide sequence: TGCGCCAGCAGCTTGATTTACACCAACAACTATGGCTACACCTTC.

This chain connects TRBV20-1 to TRBJ1-1; 7 bases match TRBD1. The germline gives CDR1 DFQATT, CDR2 SNEGSKA (reference sequence). The CDR3 extends over 11 amino acids. Germline trimming cut 0 bases from V and 11 bases from J; bases unmatched to any gene: 3. The CDR3 bases are TGCAGTGCTAGAGAGACAGGGTGGGCTTTCTTT. Residues: CSARETGWAFF.